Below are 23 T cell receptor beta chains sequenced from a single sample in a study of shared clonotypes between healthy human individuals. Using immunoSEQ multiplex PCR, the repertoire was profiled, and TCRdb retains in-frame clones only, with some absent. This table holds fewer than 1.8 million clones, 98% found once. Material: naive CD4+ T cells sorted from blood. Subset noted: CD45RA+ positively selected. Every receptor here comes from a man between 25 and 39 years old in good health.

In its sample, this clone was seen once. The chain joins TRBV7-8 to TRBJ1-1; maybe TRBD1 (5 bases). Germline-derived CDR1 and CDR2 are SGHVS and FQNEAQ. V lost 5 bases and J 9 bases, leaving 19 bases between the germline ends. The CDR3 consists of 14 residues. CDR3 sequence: CASSHAGAQSQAFF. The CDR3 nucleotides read TGTGCCAGCAGCCACGCCGGGGCCCAATCCCAAGCTTTCTTT.

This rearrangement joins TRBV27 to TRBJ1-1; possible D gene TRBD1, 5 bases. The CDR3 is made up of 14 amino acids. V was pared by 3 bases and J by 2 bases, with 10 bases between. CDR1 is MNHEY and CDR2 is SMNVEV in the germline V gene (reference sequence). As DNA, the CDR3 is TGTGCCAGCAGTTTTCGGGGGGGTAACACTGAAGCTTTCTTT. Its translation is CASSFRGGNTEAFF.

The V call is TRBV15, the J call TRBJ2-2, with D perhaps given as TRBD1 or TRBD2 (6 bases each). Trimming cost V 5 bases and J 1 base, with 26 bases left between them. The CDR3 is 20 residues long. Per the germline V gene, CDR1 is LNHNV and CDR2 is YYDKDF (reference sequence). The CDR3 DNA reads TGTGCCACCAGCTCCAAAGGGGTGGGGGGCTTTGAGGTGAACACCGGGGAGCTGTTTTTT. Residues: CATSSKGVGGFEVNTGELFF.

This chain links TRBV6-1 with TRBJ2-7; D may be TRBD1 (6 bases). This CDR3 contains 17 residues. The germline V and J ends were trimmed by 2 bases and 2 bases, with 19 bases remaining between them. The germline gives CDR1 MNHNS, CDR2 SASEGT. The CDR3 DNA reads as TGTGCCAGCAGTGAAAACCTTGGGTCTGGACAGCCCTACGAGCAGTACTTC. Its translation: CASSENLGSGQPYEQYF.

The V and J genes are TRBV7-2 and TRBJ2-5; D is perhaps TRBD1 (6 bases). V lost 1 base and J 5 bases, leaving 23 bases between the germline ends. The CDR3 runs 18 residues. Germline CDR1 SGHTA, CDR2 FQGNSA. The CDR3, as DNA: TGTGCCAGCAGCTTAGGGGGGCGACGAGGGAGCTTTACGGAGACCCAGTACTTC. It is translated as CASSLGGRRGSFTETQYF.

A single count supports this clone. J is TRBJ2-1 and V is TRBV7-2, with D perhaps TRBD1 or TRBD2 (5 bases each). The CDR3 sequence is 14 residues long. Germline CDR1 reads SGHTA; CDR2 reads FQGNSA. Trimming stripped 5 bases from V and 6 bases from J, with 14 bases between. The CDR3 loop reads CASSRVEGSNEQFF. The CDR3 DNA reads TGTGCCAGCAGCCGAGTAGAGGGGAGCAATGAGCAGTTCTTC.

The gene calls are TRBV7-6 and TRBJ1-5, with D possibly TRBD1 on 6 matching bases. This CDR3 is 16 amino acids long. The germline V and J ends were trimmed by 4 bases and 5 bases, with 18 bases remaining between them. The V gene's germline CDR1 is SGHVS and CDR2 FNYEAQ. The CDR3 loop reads CASSSGAALGDQPQHF. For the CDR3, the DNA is TGTGCCAGCAGCTCGGGGGCGGCACTCGGAGATCAGCCCCAGCATTTT.

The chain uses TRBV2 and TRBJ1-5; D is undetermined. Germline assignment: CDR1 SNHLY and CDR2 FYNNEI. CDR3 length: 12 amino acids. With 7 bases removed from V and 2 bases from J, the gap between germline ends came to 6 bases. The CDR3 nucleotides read TGTGCCAGCAATAGAGGCAATCAGCCCCAGCATTTT. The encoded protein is CASNRGNQPQHF.

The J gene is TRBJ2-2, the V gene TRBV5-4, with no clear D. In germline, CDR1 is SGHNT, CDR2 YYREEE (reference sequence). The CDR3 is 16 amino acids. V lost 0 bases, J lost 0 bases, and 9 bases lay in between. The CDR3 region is CASSLELNANTGELFF. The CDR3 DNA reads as TGTGCCAGCAGCTTGGAATTGAACGCGAACACCGGGGAGCTGTTTTTT.

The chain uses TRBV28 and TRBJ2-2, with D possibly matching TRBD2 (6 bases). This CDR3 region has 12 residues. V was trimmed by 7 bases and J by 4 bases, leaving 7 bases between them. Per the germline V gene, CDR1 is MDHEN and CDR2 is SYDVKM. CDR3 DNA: TGTGCCAGCATGCGGGGCACCGGGGAGCTGTTTTTT. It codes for CASMRGTGELFF.

CDR3 amino acids: CASSQQDRRTYNEQFF. DNA of the CDR3: TGTGCCAGCAGCCAGCAGGACAGGAGAACTTACAATGAGCAGTTCTTC. The V call is TRBV14, the J call TRBJ2-1, with TRBD1 identical over 7 bases. The J segment lost 4 bases and the V segment lost 3 bases, leaving 9 bases of the junction unmatched. Looked up from germline, CDR1 is SGHDN and CDR2 is FVKESK. CDR3 size: 16 residues. Supplemented by reference TRBV14 and TRBJ2-1, the full variable domain reads EAGVTQFPSHSVIEKGQTVTLRCDPISGHDNLYWYRRVMGKEIKFLLHFVKESKQDESGMPNNRFLAERTGGTYSTLKVQPAELEDSGVYFCASSQQDRRTYNEQFFGPGTRLTVL.

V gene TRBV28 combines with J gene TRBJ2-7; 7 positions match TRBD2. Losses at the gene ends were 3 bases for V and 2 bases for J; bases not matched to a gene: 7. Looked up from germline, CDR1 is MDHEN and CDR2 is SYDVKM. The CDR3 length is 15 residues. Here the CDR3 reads CASSFHPSGTYEQYF. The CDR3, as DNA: TGTGCCAGCAGTTTCCACCCTAGCGGAACCTACGAGCAGTACTTC.

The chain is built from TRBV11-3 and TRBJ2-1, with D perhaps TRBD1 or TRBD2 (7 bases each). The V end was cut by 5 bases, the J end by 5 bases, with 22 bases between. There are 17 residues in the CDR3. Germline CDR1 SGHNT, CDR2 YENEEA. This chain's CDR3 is CASSRGRGLPNHNEQFF. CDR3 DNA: TGTGCCAGCAGCCGGGGGAGGGGGCTCCCGAATCACAATGAGCAGTTCTTC.

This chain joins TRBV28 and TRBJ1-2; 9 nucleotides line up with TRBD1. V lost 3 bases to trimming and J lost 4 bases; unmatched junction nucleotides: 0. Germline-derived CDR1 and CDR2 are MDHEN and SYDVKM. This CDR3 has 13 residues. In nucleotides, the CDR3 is TGTGCCAGCAGTTTGGACAGGGGCTATGGCTACACCTTC. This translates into CASSLDRGYGYTF.

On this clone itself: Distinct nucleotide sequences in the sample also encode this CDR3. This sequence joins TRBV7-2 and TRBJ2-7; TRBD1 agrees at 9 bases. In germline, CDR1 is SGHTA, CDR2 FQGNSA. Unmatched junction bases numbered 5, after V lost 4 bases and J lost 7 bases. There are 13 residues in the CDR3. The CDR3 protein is CASSSDRGREQYF. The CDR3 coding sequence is TGTGCCAGCAGCTCGGACAGGGGCCGGGAGCAGTACTTC.

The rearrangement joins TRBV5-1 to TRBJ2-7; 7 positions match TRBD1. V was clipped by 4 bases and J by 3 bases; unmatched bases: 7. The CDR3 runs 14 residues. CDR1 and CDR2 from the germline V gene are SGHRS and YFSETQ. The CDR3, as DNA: TGCGCCAGCAGCAAATCGGGACAGCACTACGAGCAGTACTTC. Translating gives CASSKSGQHYEQYF. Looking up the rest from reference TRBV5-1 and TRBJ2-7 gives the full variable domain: KAGVTQTPRYLIKTRGQQVTLSCSPISGHRSVSWYQQTPGQGLQFLFEYFSETQRNKGNFPGRFSGRQFSNSRSEMNVSTLELGDSALYLCASSKSGQHYEQYFGPGTRLTVT.

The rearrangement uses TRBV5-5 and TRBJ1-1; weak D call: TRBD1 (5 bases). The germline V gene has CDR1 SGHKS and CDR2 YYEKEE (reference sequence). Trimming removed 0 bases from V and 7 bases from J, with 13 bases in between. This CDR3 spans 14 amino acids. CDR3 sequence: CASSLEEGLGEAFF. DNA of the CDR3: TGTGCCAGCAGCTTGGAAGAGGGGTTAGGTGAAGCTTTCTTT.

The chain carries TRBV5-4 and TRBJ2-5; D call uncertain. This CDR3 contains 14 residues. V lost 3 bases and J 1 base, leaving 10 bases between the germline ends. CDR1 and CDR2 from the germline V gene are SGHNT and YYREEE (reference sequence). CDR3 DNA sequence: TGTGCCAGCAGCTCCCACAAGATCCAAGAGACCCAGTACTTC. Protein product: CASSSHKIQETQYF.

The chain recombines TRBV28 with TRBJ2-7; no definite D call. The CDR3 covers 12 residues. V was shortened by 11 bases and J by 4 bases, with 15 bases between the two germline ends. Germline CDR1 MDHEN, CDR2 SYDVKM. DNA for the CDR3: TGTGCCTCCTCTGGTGTTCCGTACGAGCAGTACTTC. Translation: CASSGVPYEQYF.

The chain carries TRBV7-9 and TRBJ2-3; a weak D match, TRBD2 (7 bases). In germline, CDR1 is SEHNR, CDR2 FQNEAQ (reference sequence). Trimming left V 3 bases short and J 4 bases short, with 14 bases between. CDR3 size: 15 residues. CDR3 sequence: CASSFGGAAADTQYF. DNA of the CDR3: TGTGCCAGCAGCTTTGGGGGGGCAGCGGCAGATACGCAGTATTTT. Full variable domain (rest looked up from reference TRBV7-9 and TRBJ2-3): DTGVSQNPRHKITKRGQNVTFRCDPISEHNRLYWYRQTLGQGPEFLTYFQNEAQLEKSRLLSDRFSAERPKGSFSTLEIQRTEQGDSAMYLCASSFGGAAADTQYFGPGTRLTVL.

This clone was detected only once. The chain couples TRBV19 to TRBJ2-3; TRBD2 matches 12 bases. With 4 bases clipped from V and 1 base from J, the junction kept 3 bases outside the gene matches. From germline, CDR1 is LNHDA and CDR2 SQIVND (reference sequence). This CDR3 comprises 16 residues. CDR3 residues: CASSRTSGIGTDTQYF. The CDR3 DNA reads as TGTGCCAGTAGTAGGACTAGCGGGATCGGCACAGATACGCAGTATTTT.

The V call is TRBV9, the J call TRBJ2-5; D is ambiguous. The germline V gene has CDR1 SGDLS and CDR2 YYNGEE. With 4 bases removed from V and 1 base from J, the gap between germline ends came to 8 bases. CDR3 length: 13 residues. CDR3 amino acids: CASSYMGQETQYF. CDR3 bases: TGTGCCAGCAGCTACATGGGCCAAGAGACCCAGTACTTC.

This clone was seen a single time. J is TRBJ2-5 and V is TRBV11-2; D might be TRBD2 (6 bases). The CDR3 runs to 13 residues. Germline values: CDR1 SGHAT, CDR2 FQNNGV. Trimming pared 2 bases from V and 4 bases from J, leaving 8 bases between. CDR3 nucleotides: TGTGCCAGCAGCTTACCGGGAGTAGAGACCCAGTACTTC. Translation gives CASSLPGVETQYF.